These 30 T cell receptor beta chains share one sample of origin, sequenced in a study of T-cell reconstitution after alpha-beta-depleted transplantation in children. This sample's TCRbeta library carried unique molecular identifier barcodes. Via MiXCR, TCRdb re-called the PCR reads, giving one row per CDR3 protein. Among about 300,000 distinct CDR3 sequences listed, approximately 7.3% were seen once. No cognate antigen is known for these TCRs. Study findings and constraints: Fresh T-cell production supplied most of the T-cell counts and diversity seen one year after transplant.

The sample in question was peripheral blood, obtained 360 days after TCRalphabeta/CD19-depleted stem cell transplant. These TCRs come from a female patient aged 2 to 10 who had a stem cell transplant for Fanconi anemia, so the T cells may come from the graft donor.

This clonotype was detected many times. The chain is built from TRBV5-1 and TRBJ1-2, with TRBD1 as a possible D gene (6 bases). This CDR3 comprises 16 residues. V dropped 4 bases and J dropped 3 bases, with 19 bases sitting between them. CDR1 and CDR2 (germline): SGHRS, YFSETQ. CDR3: CASSPKLTGPHYGYTF. In DNA form, the CDR3 reads TGCGCCAGCAGCCCGAAACTGACAGGCCCTCACTATGGCTACACCTTC.

With regard to this clonotype: Possible read error: a much larger clone is one base away. The J gene is TRBJ2-1, the V gene TRBV12-3 or TRBV12-4, with TRBD2 identical over 7 bases. J gave up 7 bases and V 1 base, and 13 bases lay outside the gene matches. The CDR3 is 17 residues long. CDR3 sequence (DNA): TGTGCCAGCAGTTTAGTTTTAGGTGTCCGGGGGGAAAATGAGCAGTTCTTC. It specifies CASSLVLGVRGENEQFF.

The genes are TRBV5-6 and TRBJ2-5; D might be TRBD1 (5 bases). The CDR3 contains 16 residues. The ends were cut back, 1 base at V and 0 bases at J, with 13 bases in the middle. Germline V gives CDR1 SGHDT, CDR2 YYEEEE. The CDR3 nucleotides are TGTGCCAGCAGCTTGCTAAAGGGGTCGTACCAAGAGACCCAGTACTTC. The encoded protein is CASSLLKGSYQETQYF.

This clonotype was recorded at least ten times. The rearrangement uses TRBV28 and TRBJ2-1, with D tentatively TRBD2 (6 bases). Germline values: CDR1 MDHEN, CDR2 SYDVKM. The CDR3 spans 18 residues. The V gene lost 7 bases and the J gene lost 8 bases, with 30 bases spanning the gap. CDR3 amino acids: CASIFRLTRIGSGDEQFF. CDR3 nucleotide sequence: TGTGCCAGCATTTTCCGTTTGACTAGGATTGGGTCTGGGGATGAGCAGTTCTTC.

This clonotype showed up many times. The V call is TRBV5-1, the J call TRBJ1-6; D is unclear. The length of the CDR3 is 15 residues. The germline CDR1 and CDR2 sequences are SGHRS and YFSETQ. Between the trimmed V and J ends, which lost 3 bases and 6 bases, there was a span of 13 bases. CDR3 DNA sequence: TGCGCCAGCAGCTGGAGGACCCTGAGTAATTCACCCCTCCACTTT. It specifies CASSWRTLSNSPLHF.

The sample holds many counts of this clonotype. This sequence joins TRBV12-3 or TRBV12-4 and TRBJ2-7; D might be TRBD1 (6 bases). This CDR3 has 13 amino acids. V lost 3 bases to trimming and J lost 0 bases, with 6 bases between them. CDR3 loop: CASSLDSSYEQYV. CDR3 bases: TGTGCCAGCAGTTTGGACAGCTCCTACGAGCAGTACGTC.

This clonotype was seen many times. The chain links TRBV7-9 to TRBJ2-3, with D perhaps given as TRBD1 or TRBD2 (6 bases each). The V end lost 6 bases, the J end lost 2 bases, and 15 bases lay between the germline ends. The CDR3 length is 15 residues. CDR1 is SEHNR and CDR2 is FQNEAQ in the germline V gene (reference sequence). CDR3 sequence reads: CASRKPGGPTDTQYF. CDR3 nucleotide sequence: TGTGCCAGCAGAAAACCCGGGGGCCCCACAGATACGCAGTATTTT.

Only a few counts were recorded for this clonotype. The chain joins TRBV20-1 to TRBJ1-6; D remains ambiguous. Trimming cost V 0 bases and J 9 bases, with 6 bases left between them. The length of the CDR3 is 12 residues. Germline V gene sequence: CDR1 DFQATT, CDR2 SNEGSKA (reference sequence). Written as DNA, the CDR3 is TGCAGTGCTAGAGATCAAGGTTCACCCCTCCACTTT. It codes for CSARDQGSPLHF.

V gene TRBV7-8 combines with J gene TRBJ1-1; 10 nucleotides line up with TRBD1. Germline-derived CDR1 and CDR2 are SGHVS and FQNEAQ. V shed 0 bases and J 1 base; nucleotides not matched to a gene: 8. The CDR3 contains 18 residues. The CDR3 DNA sequence: TGTGCCAGCAGCTTAGCCCCCGGGACAGGGGCCGGGAACACTGAAGCTTTCTTT. It translates to CASSLAPGTGAGNTEAFF.

This clonotype was seen many times. This chain's CDR3 is CSAGPGAYNEQFF. CDR3 nucleotide sequence: TGCAGTGCTGGACCGGGAGCGTACAATGAGCAGTTCTTC. The rearrangement uses TRBV20-1 and TRBJ2-1; D might be TRBD2 (6 bases). Germline lookup yields CDR1 DFQATT and CDR2 SNEGSKA (reference sequence). This CDR3 region has 13 residues. V dropped 5 bases and J dropped 4 bases, with 12 bases sitting between them.

This clonotype was detected many times. The chain uses TRBV29-1 and TRBJ1-1, with a weak D call TRBD1 (5 bases). Germline CDR1 and CDR2: SQVTM and ANQGSEA. V lost 7 bases to trimming and J lost 2 bases, with 14 bases between them. The CDR3 covers 13 residues. CDR3 in DNA: TGCAGCGGGGGGATGAAGAAAAACACTGAAGCTTTCTTT. It yields the protein CSGGMKKNTEAFF.

This clonotype was found a few times. V is TRBV19 and J is TRBJ2-4, with TRBD2 matching 13 bases. CDR1 is LNHDA, CDR2 SQIVND, per germline (reference sequence). J lost 1 base, V lost 8 bases, and 14 bases had no gene match. The CDR3 is 19 residues long. The CDR3 nucleotides are TGTGCCAGTCGGACTAGCGGGAGACTTATAACCGCCGCCAAAAACATTCAGTACTTC. This codes for CASRTSGRLITAAKNIQYF.

This clonotype showed up just a few times. The chain is built from TRBV5-1 and TRBJ1-3, with 8 nucleotides matching TRBD1. The germline gives CDR1 SGHRS, CDR2 YFSETQ. The CDR3 is 15 amino acids. The V segment lost 1 base and the J segment 3 bases; nucleotides outside the gene matches: 3. The CDR3 DNA reads as TGCGCCAGCAGCTTGCCTGGACAGGGTGGAAACACCATATATTTT. Protein sequence: CASSLPGQGGNTIYF.

This chain connects TRBV12-3 or TRBV12-4 to TRBJ1-2, with unresolved D. The CDR3 is 13 amino acids. V lost 2 bases, J lost 6 bases, and 10 bases lay in between. CDR3 amino acids: CASSLPAQNGYTF. CDR3 DNA: TGTGCCAGCAGTTTACCCGCGCAGAATGGCTACACCTTC.

V gene TRBV25-1 combines with J gene TRBJ2-5; D might be TRBD2 (7 bases). Germline V lookup: CDR1 MGHDK, CDR2 SYGVNS. Trimming pared 2 bases from V and 4 bases from J, leaving 20 bases between. CDR3 length equals 17 residues. CDR3 residues: CASSEIGGAKSGETQYF. In nucleotides, the CDR3 is TGTGCCAGCAGTGAAATAGGGGGGGCAAAAAGCGGAGAGACCCAGTACTTC.

This clonotype was counted many times. The rearrangement links TRBV7-9 to TRBJ1-5; D gene ambiguous. The V gene lost 3 bases and the J gene lost 1 base, with 10 bases spanning the gap. The CDR3 extends over 15 amino acids. From germline, CDR1 is SEHNR and CDR2 FQNEAQ (reference sequence). The chain's CDR3 is CASSLGGGSNQPQHF. CDR3 coding DNA: TGTGCCAGCAGCTTGGGAGGAGGGAGCAATCAGCCCCAGCATTTT.

The V call is TRBV6-1, the J call TRBJ1-5; 9 bases agree with TRBD1. Germline CDR1 reads MNHNS; CDR2 reads SASEGT. V was clipped by 10 bases and J by 8 bases; unmatched bases: 9. CDR3 length: 13 amino acids. The CDR3 reads CATAFDRGEPQHF. In nucleotides, the CDR3 is TGTGCCACCGCATTCGACAGGGGGGAGCCCCAGCATTTT.

In its sample, this clonotype was seen many times. V gene TRBV20-1 combines with J gene TRBJ2-5; 13 nucleotides agree with TRBD2. V shed 7 bases, J shed 5 bases, and the junction held 7 bases outside the gene matches. CDR3 size: 14 residues. The germline CDR1 and CDR2 sequences are DFQATT and SNEGSKA (reference sequence). The CDR3 DNA is TGCAGTGTACCAGGACTAGCGGGAGTGGAGACCCAGTACTTC. Its translation is CSVPGLAGVETQYF.

This clonotype was seen many times. The CDR3 coding sequence is TGTGCCAGCAGGAGACTAGCGGGGGGCACAGATACGCAGTATTTT. Translation gives CASRRLAGGTDTQYF. The V gene is TRBV7-6, the J gene TRBJ2-3, with 12 positions matching TRBD2. From germline, CDR1 is SGHVS and CDR2 FNYEAQ. The CDR3 is 15 amino acids. V was clipped by 6 bases and J by 1 base; unmatched bases: 2.

This clonotype turned up a few times. The chain joins TRBV6-8 to TRBJ2-7; D might be TRBD1 (5 bases). Germline V CDR1 and CDR2: MNHGY, SAAAGT. The CDR3 covers 16 residues. Deletions cut 0 bases from V and 3 bases from J, with 15 bases between. The CDR3 DNA reads TGTGCCAGCAGTTACTCGGCAAACAGGCGGCTCTACGAGCAGTACTTC. It is translated as CASSYSANRRLYEQYF.

This clonotype was seen repeatedly, ten times or more. This chain uses TRBV11-3 with TRBJ2-2, with no clear D. Germline V CDR1 and CDR2: SGHNT, YENEEA. Trimming left V 1 base short and J 7 bases short, with 13 bases between. The CDR3 extends over 15 amino acids. CDR3 protein: CASSLVSGSDGELFF. DNA for the CDR3: TGTGCCAGCAGCTTAGTGTCCGGGTCCGACGGGGAGCTGTTTTTT.

This clonotype showed up many times. The V and J genes are TRBV9 and TRBJ1-1; no clear D gene. Germline CDR1 SGDLS, CDR2 YYNGEE. The CDR3 spans 16 residues. The V end was cut by 2 bases, the J end by 4 bases, with 18 bases between. CDR3 DNA sequence: TGTGCCAGCAGCGTTCCGCCCCAGTCAAGGTTCACTGAAGCTTTCTTT. This sequence encodes CASSVPPQSRFTEAFF.

This clonotype was observed at least ten times. V is TRBV12-3 or TRBV12-4 and J is TRBJ1-5, with a possible D match to TRBD1 (5 bases). The length of the CDR3 is 15 residues. Trimming cost V 6 bases and J 1 base, with 13 bases left between them. The chain's CDR3 is CASSPDSLSNQPQHF. The CDR3 nucleotides are TGTGCCAGCAGCCCTGACAGTCTCAGCAATCAGCCCCAGCATTTT.

This clonotype has just a few counts. The V call is TRBV3-1, the J call TRBJ2-7; the D gene is possibly TRBD1 (7 bases). Germline CDR1 LGHDT, CDR2 YNNKEL (reference sequence). V lost 3 bases and J lost 5, with 14 bases in between. The CDR3 contains 14 residues. The chain's CDR3 is CASSHHPGGHEQYF. The CDR3 bases are TGTGCCAGCAGCCATCACCCAGGGGGGCACGAGCAGTACTTC.

This clonotype was observed many times. The rearrangement links TRBV5-1 to TRBJ2-1; a weak D match, TRBD2 (6 bases). The V end lost 1 base, the J end lost 1 base, and 9 bases lay between the germline ends. This CDR3 is 15 amino acids long. Germline-derived CDR1 and CDR2 are SGHRS and YFSETQ. The CDR3 DNA sequence: TGCGCCAGCAGCTTGCTCGGGAGTTCCTACAATGAGCAGTTCTTC. This translates into CASSLLGSSYNEQFF.

Many counts were recorded for this clonotype. V and J are TRBV4-3 and TRBJ1-1; D gene ambiguous. The CDR3 loop spans 15 amino acids. V lost 2 bases to trimming and J lost 4 bases, with 14 bases between them. The germline CDR1 and CDR2 sequences are LGHNA and YSLEER. In DNA form, the CDR3 reads TGCGCCAGCAGCCAATCGGAGGGAGCGGGCACTGAAGCTTTCTTT. As protein: CASSQSEGAGTEAFF.

The chain recombines TRBV5-1 with TRBJ2-7; maybe TRBD2 (6 bases). Trimming removed 4 bases from V and 0 bases from J, with 11 bases in between. The CDR3 has 14 amino acids. Germline V lookup: CDR1 SGHRS, CDR2 YFSETQ. The CDR3 sequence is CASSRERVSYEQYF. DNA for the CDR3: TGCGCCAGCAGCCGGGAGCGGGTCTCCTACGAGCAGTACTTC.

This clonotype appeared many times. The chain links TRBV5-1 to TRBJ2-1, with 10 bases lining up with TRBD1. The V gene end was trimmed by 5 bases and the J gene end by 7 bases; junction bases not matched to a gene: 12. The CDR3 is 16 residues long. The germline gives CDR1 SGHRS, CDR2 YFSETQ. CDR3 region: CASSSLPGQGYNEQFF. The CDR3 coding sequence is TGCGCCAGCAGTTCTCTGCCGGGACAGGGGTATAATGAGCAGTTCTTC.

This clonotype occurred many times. This chain joins TRBV4-3 and TRBJ2-3, with 11 bases lining up with TRBD2. The germline CDR1 and CDR2 sequences are LGHNA and YSLEER. CDR3 length: 15 amino acids. Trimming took 5 bases from V and 7 from J; bases not matched to a gene: 8. Written as DNA, the CDR3 is TGCGCCAGCAGCGTATTAGCGGGGGGGACGAATACGCAGTATTTT. Its translation: CASSVLAGGTNTQYF.

V and J are TRBV28 and TRBJ1-2; 9 bases align to TRBD1. The V gene's germline CDR1 is MDHEN and CDR2 SYDVKM. V shed 4 bases and J 4 bases; nucleotides not matched to a gene: 7. The CDR3 consists of 15 residues. The CDR3 is CASSYRGQRPYGYTF. The CDR3 region has the DNA TGTGCCAGCAGTTACAGGGGGCAACGGCCCTATGGCTACACCTTC.